These 9 T cell receptor beta chains originate from one sample sequenced in a study of shared clonotypes between healthy human individuals. Data came from immunoSEQ multiplex PCR; TCRdb stores just in-frame clones and leaves some out. The sample yields about 700,000 clones, 74% seen once. The sequencing sample was made of memory CD4+ T cells sorted from blood. Subset specified: CD45RA-negative fraction. The receptors stem from a woman aged 25 to 45 in good health.

This clone was recorded once. Here the CDR3 reads CASSDSTGFGANVLTF. Here the CDR3 DNA reads TGTGCCAGCAGTGATTCGACAGGGTTTGGGGCCAACGTCCTGACTTTC. This rearrangement joins TRBV25-1 to TRBJ2-6; 7 bases line up with TRBD1. The CDR3 loop spans 16 amino acids. CDR1 and CDR2 from the germline V gene are MGHDK and SYGVNS. Trimming removed 3 bases from V and 3 bases from J; junction bases left unmatched: 5.

This rearrangement joins TRBV11-2 to TRBJ2-2, with 10 bases matching TRBD1. The CDR3 sequence is 16 residues long. Per germline, CDR1 SGHAT and CDR2 FQNNGV. V lost 1 base and J lost 4; bases outside the gene matches: 3. The CDR3 nucleotides are TGTGCCAGCAGCTTAGTCCGACAGGGGGCCACCGGGGAGCTGTTTTTT. Amino acid sequence: CASSLVRQGATGELFF.

The chain couples TRBV5-4 to TRBJ1-2, with 7 bases that match TRBD1. The CDR3 totals 15 residues. J was trimmed by 2 bases and V by 4 bases; bases with no gene match: 8. Germline values: CDR1 SGHNT, CDR2 YYREEE (reference sequence). This CDR3 reads CASSRARGLNYGYTF. CDR3 coding DNA: TGTGCCAGCAGCCGAGCTAGGGGGCTCAACTATGGCTACACCTTC.

The V and J genes are TRBV2 and TRBJ2-1; no definite D call. CDR3 length: 15 residues. The germline V gene encodes CDR1 SNHLY and CDR2 FYNNEI. The V gene lost 5 bases and the J gene lost 0 bases, with 11 bases spanning the gap. The chain's CDR3 is CASSLLESSYNEQFF. CDR3 in DNA: TGTGCCAGCAGTCTCCTAGAGAGCTCCTACAATGAGCAGTTCTTC.

The chain uses TRBV4-2 and TRBJ2-3, with 7 bases identical to TRBD2. The CDR3 loop spans 12 amino acids. Germline CDR1 is LGHNA and CDR2 is YNFKEQ. J was trimmed by 4 bases and V by 6 bases; bases with no gene match: 1. The CDR3 reads CASRGGADTQYF. CDR3 DNA: TGTGCCAGCAGGGGGGGGGCAGATACGCAGTATTTT.

CDR3 nucleotides: TGTGCCAGCAGTACCGACACCTATAGCAATCAGCCCCAGCATTTT. Translation: CASSTDTYSNQPQHF. V usage is TRBV6-1 and J usage is TRBJ1-5; D ambiguous. The CDR3 length is 15 residues. V was pared by 5 bases and J by 0 bases, with 11 bases between. The germline CDR1 and CDR2 sequences are MNHNS and SASEGT.

The chain carries TRBV6-5 and TRBJ2-3; 9 nucleotides match TRBD2. This CDR3 contains 16 residues. V was pared by 2 bases and J by 5 bases, with 8 bases of the junction left unmatched. Germline CDR1 is MNHEY and CDR2 is SVGAGI. This CDR3 reads CASSYGIAGAKDTQYF. The CDR3, as DNA: TGTGCCAGCAGTTACGGGATAGCGGGAGCGAAAGATACGCAGTATTTT.

V usage is TRBV29-1 and J usage is TRBJ2-7, with D tentatively TRBD2 (5 bases). Trimming took off 7 bases at V and 6 bases at J, with 16 bases between the two ends. This CDR3 region has 12 residues. Germline CDR1 reads SQVTM; CDR2 reads ANQGSEA. This CDR3 is CSARGGLGEQYF. The CDR3 region has the DNA TGCAGCGCCAGAGGCGGGCTAGGCGAGCAGTACTTC.

V and J are TRBV25-1 and TRBJ1-2, with 7 bases identical to TRBD1. CDR3 length: 16 residues. Trimming removed 3 bases from V and 5 bases from J; junction bases left unmatched: 12. CDR1 MGHDK and CDR2 SYGVNS come from the germline V gene. This CDR3 reads CASSEVTGHGDYGYTF. The CDR3 coding sequence is TGTGCCAGCAGTGAGGTGACAGGGCACGGGGATTATGGCTACACCTTC.